What follows are 16 T cell receptor beta chains derived from one specimen sequenced in a study of shared clonotypes between healthy human individuals. Sequenced by immunoSEQ multiplex PCR; TCRdb stores in-frame clones only, minus some. Among a few million clones listed, more than 85% were seen once. Sequenced: naive CD4+ T cells from PBMCs. Subset in this sample: CD45RA+ positively selected. The source of these receptors is a man in his late teens or twenties in good health. Some clones in this sample may be carry-over from other donors' samples.

As regards this clone: Other DNA sequences within the sample encode an identical CDR3. The V gene is TRBV9, the J gene TRBJ2-1; the match to TRBD2 covers 7 bases. CDR3 size: 12 residues. The V gene end was trimmed by 4 bases and the J gene end by 8 bases; junction bases not matched to a gene: 3. Germline CDR1 is SGDLS and CDR2 is YYNGEE. CDR3 sequence reads: CASSLGGYEQFF. In nucleotides, the CDR3 is TGTGCCAGCAGCCTGGGGGGGTATGAGCAGTTCTTC. The full variable domain, in which reference TRBV9 and TRBJ2-1 provide the parts outside the CDR3, is DSGVTQTPKHLITATGQRVTLRCSPRSGDLSVYWYQQSLDQGLQFLIQYYNGEERAKGNILERFSAQQFPDLHSELNLSSLELGDSALYFCASSLGGYEQFFGPGTRLTVL.

About this clone: The same CDR3 is also encoded by other DNA sequences in this sample. The chain links TRBV7-9 to TRBJ2-5; D ambiguous. The CDR3 length is 13 residues. The germline CDR1 and CDR2 sequences are SEHNR and FQNEAQ (reference sequence). The V gene lost 1 base and the J gene lost 2 bases, with 5 bases spanning the gap. The CDR3: CASSLGPQETQYF. CDR3 DNA sequence: TGTGCCAGCAGCTTAGGCCCGCAAGAGACCCAGTACTTC.

Of note for this clone: A junction boundary mismatches the germline segment, possibly from a read error. The V gene is TRBV7-9, the J gene TRBJ2-7, with D perhaps matching TRBD1 or TRBD2 (6 bases each). Germline CDR1 is SEHNR and CDR2 is FQNEAQ (reference sequence). There are 15 residues in the CDR3. CDR3 amino acids: CASSRVTGGSNEQYF. CDR3 nucleotides: TGTGCCAGCAGCCGCGTGACCGGGGGCTCCAACGAGCAGTACTTC.

The CDR3 DNA sequence: TGTGCCAGCAGCTTAGAACAGGGACTCTACGAGCAGTACTTC. It codes for CASSLEQGLYEQYF. V usage is TRBV7-2 and J usage is TRBJ2-7; either TRBD1 or TRBD2 may supply D (6 bases each). V lost 1 base and J 3 bases, leaving 10 bases between the germline ends. This CDR3 region has 14 residues. Germline V gene lookup returns CDR1 SGHTA and CDR2 FQGNSA. Full variable domain (rest looked up from reference TRBV7-2 and TRBJ2-7): GAGVSQSPSNKVTEKGKDVELRCDPISGHTALYWYRQSLGQGLEFLIYFQGNSAPDKSGLPSDRFSAERTGGSVSTLTIQRTQQEDSAVYLCASSLEQGLYEQYFGPGTRLTVT.

V is TRBV2 and J is TRBJ2-1; D unclear. Between the trimmed V and J ends, which lost 3 bases and 2 bases, there was a span of 11 bases. Germline-derived CDR1 and CDR2 are SNHLY and FYNNEI. This CDR3 has 15 residues. The CDR3 here is CASSDLRPTYNEQFF. Here the CDR3 DNA reads TGTGCCAGCAGTGACCTTCGACCCACCTACAATGAGCAGTTCTTC.

The chain couples TRBV19 to TRBJ2-5, with D maybe TRBD1 (6 bases). Germline V lookup: CDR1 LNHDA, CDR2 SQIVND (reference sequence). This CDR3 has 14 residues. V was pared by 3 bases and J by 5 bases, with 13 bases between. The CDR3 nucleotides are TGTGCCAGTAGTATTACAGGGTTCGAGGAGACCCAGTACTTC. This encodes CASSITGFEETQYF.

V usage is TRBV6-5 and J usage is TRBJ1-3; D is unresolved. V was trimmed by 0 bases and J by 1 base, leaving 10 bases between them. This CDR3 contains 16 residues. In germline, CDR1 is MNHEY, CDR2 SVGAGI. The CDR3 spells CASSYSEGTSGNTIYF. CDR3 sequence (DNA): TGTGCCAGCAGTTACTCGGAGGGTACTTCTGGAAACACCATATATTTT.

The chain has TRBV20-1 and TRBJ1-5, with D unresolved. The CDR3 runs 11 residues. Germline CDR1 is DFQATT and CDR2 is SNEGSKA (reference sequence). V lost 1 base and J 8 bases, leaving 6 bases between the germline ends. The CDR3 is CSARVGKPQHF. The CDR3 bases are TGCAGTGCTAGAGTAGGCAAGCCCCAGCATTTT.

The chain uses TRBV29-1 and TRBJ2-1; no definite D call. Trimming took off 4 bases at V and 2 bases at J, with 12 bases between the two ends. The CDR3 runs to 14 residues. Germline lookup yields CDR1 SQVTM and CDR2 ANQGSEA. The CDR3 region has the DNA TGCAGCGTTGCGCCCAGACAAACCTACAATGAGCAGTTCTTC. It codes for CSVAPRQTYNEQFF.

V gene TRBV30 combines with J gene TRBJ2-7; TRBD1 matches at 11 bases. The ends lost 3 bases at V and 4 bases at J; junction bases unmatched: 11. Germline assignment: CDR1 GTSNPN and CDR2 SVGIG (reference sequence). This CDR3 comprises 16 residues. CDR3 residues: CAWRTMGQGDIYEQYF. The CDR3 DNA sequence: TGTGCCTGGAGGACCATGGGACAGGGGGATATATACGAGCAGTACTTC.

V is TRBV12-2 and J is TRBJ1-2; TRBD1 is the table's D call and was not checked against the DNA. TRBV12-2 is shown as a pseudogene. This CDR3 has 16 amino acids. The CDR3 region has the DNA TGTGCAAGTCGCTTAGGCGGCAGGGGCCCTAACTATGGCTACACCTTC. Translated: CASRLGGRGPNYGYTF.

The rearrangement uses TRBV27 and TRBJ2-3; D is unclear. Germline V gives CDR1 MNHEY, CDR2 SMNVEV (reference sequence). The CDR3 contains 17 residues. Trimming took off 4 bases at V and 2 bases at J, with 19 bases between the two ends. CDR3: CASSSRVDPSFTDTQYF. The CDR3 nucleotides read TGTGCCAGCAGTTCCCGCGTGGACCCATCCTTCACAGATACGCAGTATTTT.

The chain uses TRBV28 and TRBJ2-7; 11 nucleotides align to TRBD1. Trimming cost V 4 bases and J 7 bases; bases outside gene matches: 15. The germline CDR1 and CDR2 sequences are MDHEN and SYDVKM. This CDR3 spans 17 amino acids. The CDR3 DNA sequence: TGTGCCAGCAGTTCCCCGGGACAGGGGGGACTAATGTGGGAGCAGTACTTC. Its translation: CASSSPGQGGLMWEQYF.

The chain uses TRBV2 and TRBJ2-2; D uncertain. Trimming removed 1 base from V and 0 bases from J, with 9 bases in between. The CDR3 is 16 residues long. Germline V gene sequence: CDR1 SNHLY, CDR2 FYNNEI. The CDR3 DNA is TGTGCCAGCAGTGAAGAAGCGCCGACGAACACCGGGGAGCTGTTTTTT. It encodes CASSEEAPTNTGELFF.

The gene calls are TRBV19 and TRBJ2-5, with D unclear. Germline V lookup: CDR1 LNHDA, CDR2 SQIVND (reference sequence). Trimming cost V 1 base and J 2 bases, with 14 bases left between them. CDR3 size: 16 residues. The chain's CDR3 is CASSIGGQILQETQYF. Here the CDR3 DNA reads TGTGCCAGTAGTATAGGTGGGCAAATACTTCAAGAGACCCAGTACTTC.

As DNA, the CDR3 is TGTGCCAGCAGCCCGCAGGGGGGCTCGAACACTGAAGCTTTCTTT. Its protein is CASSPQGGSNTEAFF. The chain uses TRBV9 and TRBJ1-1, with 7 bases identical to TRBD1. Germline trimming cut 4 bases from V and 1 base from J; bases unmatched to any gene: 7. The CDR3 is 15 amino acids. Per germline, CDR1 SGDLS and CDR2 YYNGEE.